The 29 T cell receptor beta chains given below trace back to one sample, sequenced in a study of blood T cell repertoires in COVID-19. Generated by immunoSEQ multiplex PCR, the TCRdb table keeps only in-frame clones and is missing some. The sample includes about 110,000 clones, approximately 88% of them seen just once. The sequencing input was peripheral blood. The origin of the receptors is a man in his forties with active or convalescent COVID-19.

This clone was found a few times. The rearrangement uses TRBV7-2 and TRBJ1-5; D perhaps matches TRBD1 (5 bases). This CDR3 has 15 amino acids. V was trimmed by 1 base and J by 3 bases, leaving 10 bases between them. Germline V gene lookup returns CDR1 SGHTA and CDR2 FQGNSA. The CDR3 is CASSLDQGFNQPQHF. CDR3 nucleotides: TGTGCCAGCAGCTTAGATCAGGGTTTCAATCAGCCCCAGCATTTT.

This clone appeared a single time. V and J are TRBV18 and TRBJ2-3, with D hard to call. This CDR3 comprises 14 residues. V gave up 3 bases and J gave up 0 bases, with 7 bases separating them. Looked up from germline, CDR1 is KGHSH and CDR2 is LQKENI. CDR3 region: CASSPRTSTDTQYF. DNA of the CDR3: TGTGCCAGCTCACCCCGAACTAGCACAGATACGCAGTATTTT.

The rearrangement uses TRBV24-1 and TRBJ2-1; 9 bases agree with TRBD2. Germline V gene sequence: CDR1 KGHDR, CDR2 SFDVKD. With V trimmed by 1 base and J by 0 bases, 15 bases remained unmatched. The CDR3 is 21 amino acids. The CDR3 protein is CATSDFSGGSGSIDSYNEQFF. The DNA of the CDR3 is TGTGCCACCAGTGATTTTTCGGGGGGTAGCGGGAGTATAGACTCCTACAATGAGCAGTTCTTC.

The chain has TRBV18 and TRBJ1-6; D is ambiguous. CDR1 is KGHSH, CDR2 LQKENI, per germline. Trimming cost V 4 bases and J 10 bases, with 14 bases left between them. The CDR3 covers 14 residues. As DNA, the CDR3 is TGTGCCAGCTCACTTGAGGAGGGATGGTCACCCCTCCACTTT. Translation: CASSLEEGWSPLHF.

The chain is built from TRBV24-1 and TRBJ2-3; possible D gene TRBD1, 5 bases. This CDR3 comprises 14 residues. Deletions cut 2 bases from V and 3 bases from J, with 8 bases between. Germline CDR1 KGHDR, CDR2 SFDVKD. Here the CDR3 reads CATSDYRLTDTQYF. The CDR3 nucleotides are TGTGCCACCAGTGATTACAGGCTAACAGATACGCAGTATTTT.

The chain employs TRBV3-1 (or the pseudogene TRBV3-2) and TRBJ2-7, with D perhaps matching TRBD2 (5 bases). The CDR3 consists of 13 residues. Trimming took off 2 bases at V and 3 bases at J, with 8 bases between the two ends. The germline CDR1 and CDR2 sequences are LGHDT and YNNKEL (reference sequence). CDR3 amino acids: CASSQSRGYEQYF. CDR3 nucleotides: TGTGCCAGCAGCCAAAGCCGGGGCTACGAGCAGTACTTC.

This sequence joins TRBV7-2 and TRBJ2-5; 7 nucleotides line up with TRBD2. The ends lost 3 bases at V and 5 bases at J; junction bases unmatched: 9. The CDR3 sequence is 15 residues long. The germline V gene has CDR1 SGHTA and CDR2 FQGNSA. The CDR3 is CASSLSSGGRETQYF. The DNA of the CDR3 is TGTGCCAGCAGCTTGTCTAGCGGAGGCAGGGAGACCCAGTACTTC. Full variable domain (rest looked up from reference TRBV7-2 and TRBJ2-5): GAGVSQSPSNKVTEKGKDVELRCDPISGHTALYWYRQSLGQGLEFLIYFQGNSAPDKSGLPSDRFSAERTGGSVSTLTIQRTQQEDSAVYLCASSLSSGGRETQYFGPGTRLLVL.

The V call is TRBV25-1, the J call TRBJ2-2; 8 bases match TRBD1. Germline trimming cut 5 bases from V and 4 bases from J; bases unmatched to any gene: 6. The germline V gene has CDR1 MGHDK and CDR2 SYGVNS. CDR3 length equals 15 residues. CDR3 residues: CASSLQGQVTGELFF. The CDR3 nucleotides are TGTGCCAGCAGTTTACAGGGACAGGTCACCGGGGAGCTGTTTTTT.

The CDR3 reads CASSSHSGYGYTF. CDR3 DNA: TGCGCCAGCAGTTCACATAGCGGCTATGGCTACACCTTC. The chain is built from TRBV4-3 and TRBJ1-2; D unclear. V lost 6 bases and J 4 bases, leaving 12 bases between the germline ends. Germline V gene lookup returns CDR1 LGHNA and CDR2 YSLEER. CDR3 size: 13 residues.

This clone was seen a single time. CDR3 DNA sequence: TGTGCCAGCAGCCGGGACACAGGGGTTACTGAAGCTTTCTTT. It specifies CASSRDTGVTEAFF. This chain uses TRBV3-1 (or the pseudogene TRBV3-2) with TRBJ1-1; TRBD1 matches 7 bases. Unmatched junction bases numbered 7, after V lost 4 bases and J lost 5 bases. Germline CDR1 reads LGHDT; CDR2 reads YNNKEL (reference sequence). The CDR3 spans 14 residues.

The chain has TRBV7-2 and TRBJ2-7; 8 nucleotides line up with TRBD2. The V gene's germline CDR1 is SGHTA and CDR2 FQGNSA. Trimming cost V 3 bases and J 7 bases; bases outside gene matches: 11. The CDR3 extends over 15 amino acids. CDR3 coding DNA: TGTGCCAGCAGCTTGGGCGGGAGGCCCCTGGGGGAGCAGTACTTC. Protein: CASSLGGRPLGEQYF.

CDR3: CASSKYDGVISNYGYTF. The CDR3, as DNA: TGTGCCAGCAGCAAATACGACGGGGTCATCTCTAACTATGGCTACACCTTC. The J gene is TRBJ1-2, the V gene TRBV21-1. TRBV21-1 constitutes a pseudogene. This CDR3 region has 17 residues.

The V gene is TRBV6-2 or TRBV6-3, the J gene TRBJ2-7; 9 nucleotides line up with TRBD2. The V segment lost 5 bases and the J segment 3 bases; nucleotides outside the gene matches: 8. Germline CDR1 MNHEY, CDR2 SVGEGT. The CDR3 extends over 15 amino acids. The CDR3 nucleotides read TGTGCCAGCAGTCTCAGCGGGGGGCGTCGCTACGAGCAGTACTTC. Protein product: CASSLSGGRRYEQYF.

The V call is TRBV10-3, the J call TRBJ1-2, with D perhaps TRBD1 (6 bases). CDR3 length: 15 residues. The V gene lost 2 bases and the J gene lost 4 bases, with 14 bases spanning the gap. CDR1 and CDR2 from the germline V gene are ENHRY and SYGVKD. CDR3 DNA: TGTGCCATCAGTGAGGAGCCTACAGGGCCCTATGGCTACACCTTC. It is translated as CAISEEPTGPYGYTF.

This chain uses TRBV5-1 with TRBJ1-1; TRBD1 agrees at 7 bases. Germline V gene lookup returns CDR1 SGHRS and CDR2 YFSETQ. V shed 5 bases, J shed 2 bases, and the junction held 12 bases outside the gene matches. The length of the CDR3 is 16 residues. The CDR3 nucleotides are TGCGCCAGCAGAGGCGGGGTAGGGGGCGTCAACACTGAAGCTTTCTTT. It translates to CASRGGVGGVNTEAFF.

V usage is TRBV6-2 or TRBV6-3 and J usage is TRBJ2-7, with D maybe TRBD1 (5 bases). The germline V gene encodes CDR1 MNHEY and CDR2 SVGEGT. V lost 0 bases to trimming and J lost 7 bases, with 16 bases between them. The CDR3 contains 15 residues. CDR3 nucleotides: TGTGCCAGCAGTTACTCTGGGGCTCCCATGCGGGAGCAGTACTTC. Translated: CASSYSGAPMREQYF.

The chain combines TRBV2 with TRBJ1-6, with TRBD1 matching 7 bases. The CDR3 is made up of 16 amino acids. V lost 11 bases to trimming and J lost 0 bases; unmatched junction nucleotides: 10. CDR1 and CDR2 (germline): SNHLY, FYNNEI. CDR3 DNA: TGTGCCTTCAACAGGGGCCAGAGCTCCTATAATTCACCCCTCCACTTT. Protein: CAFNRGQSSYNSPLHF. Filled out from reference TRBV2 and TRBJ1-6, the complete variable domain reads EPEVTQTPSHQVTQMGQEVILRCVPISNHLYFYWYRQILGQKVEFLVSFYNNEISEKSEIFDDQFSVERPDGSNFTLKIRSTKLEDSAMYFCAFNRGQSSYNSPLHFGNGTRLTVT.

This clone has just a few counts. The rearrangement links TRBV19 to TRBJ1-6; TRBD1 might be the D (6 bases). The length of the CDR3 is 14 residues. With 5 bases removed from V and 7 bases from J, the gap between germline ends came to 12 bases. The V gene's germline CDR1 is LNHDA and CDR2 SQIVND (reference sequence). The chain's CDR3 is CASSLDSSNSPLHF. CDR3 coding DNA: TGTGCCAGTAGTTTGGACAGCAGCAATTCACCCCTCCACTTT.

The chain joins TRBV7-2 to TRBJ1-3, with unresolved D. The V gene lost 5 bases and the J gene lost 0 bases, with 14 bases spanning the gap. CDR1 is SGHTA and CDR2 is FQGNSA in the germline V gene. The CDR3 is 16 residues long. The CDR3 region is CASSPTTVLSGNTIYF. As DNA, the CDR3 is TGTGCCAGCAGCCCCACCACGGTCCTCTCTGGAAACACCATATATTTT.

This chain uses TRBV28 with TRBJ1-5, with unresolved D. Germline loops: CDR1 MDHEN, CDR2 SYDVKM. V dropped 5 bases and J dropped 7 bases, with 12 bases sitting between them. The CDR3 loop spans 13 amino acids. CDR3 region: CASSTPGPQPQHF. The CDR3 bases are TGTGCCAGCAGTACACCAGGCCCCCAGCCCCAGCATTTT.

This clone was detected only once. V gene TRBV5-4 combines with J gene TRBJ2-2, with 10 positions matching TRBD1. V trimming: 4 bases; J trimming: 5 bases; junction bases outside the gene matches: 14. Germline V gene sequence: CDR1 SGHNT, CDR2 YYREEE (reference sequence). The CDR3 is made up of 18 amino acids. The CDR3 is CASSIYGQGVSNTGELFF. The CDR3 DNA is TGTGCCAGCAGCATATATGGACAGGGGGTTTCCAATACCGGGGAGCTGTTTTTT.

The chain carries TRBV6-5 and TRBJ1-5, with TRBD1 matching over 7 bases. The V gene's germline CDR1 is MNHEY and CDR2 SVGAGI. V trimming: 6 bases; J trimming: 0 bases; junction bases outside the gene matches: 5. CDR3 length: 15 amino acids. Here the CDR3 reads CASRRDRNSNQPQHF. The CDR3 bases are TGTGCCAGCAGAAGGGACAGAAATAGCAATCAGCCCCAGCATTTT.

The rearrangement links TRBV7-9 to TRBJ2-7; 7 bases agree with TRBD1. The CDR3 sequence is 15 residues long. With 4 bases clipped from V and 0 bases from J, the junction kept 6 bases outside the gene matches. In germline, CDR1 is SEHNR, CDR2 FQNEAQ (reference sequence). The CDR3 loop reads CASSSVTGNSYEQYF. The CDR3 nucleotides read TGTGCCAGCAGCTCCGTGACAGGGAACTCCTACGAGCAGTACTTC.

The chain recombines TRBV6-2 or TRBV6-3 with TRBJ2-7; D is unresolved. CDR3 length: 15 residues. V was clipped by 6 bases and J by 2 bases, with 17 bases between them. Germline-derived CDR1 and CDR2 are MNHEY and SVGEGT. The DNA of the CDR3 is TGTGCCAGCAGCGATCTGCAGGATCGAGCCTACGAGCAGTACTTC. It codes for CASSDLQDRAYEQYF.

CDR3 protein: CASSAGQSSGNTIYF. The CDR3 nucleotides are TGTGCCAGCAGCGCCGGACAGAGCTCTGGAAACACCATATATTTT. The V call is TRBV9, the J call TRBJ1-3; the D gene is possibly TRBD1 (6 bases). The CDR3 totals 15 residues. Trimming took 3 bases from V and 0 from J, leaving 10 bases between them. Germline V gene sequence: CDR1 SGDLS, CDR2 YYNGEE.

This CDR3 is CASSPTGGLNTEAFF. CDR3 nucleotides: TGTGCCAGCAGTCCGACAGGGGGCTTGAACACTGAAGCTTTCTTT. The J gene is TRBJ1-1, the V gene TRBV6-5; 10 nucleotides match TRBD1. The junction had 3 bases not matched to a gene; V was cut back by 5 bases and J by 0 bases. This CDR3 region has 15 residues. CDR1 and CDR2 (germline): MNHEY, SVGAGI.

The sample holds one count of this clone. The J gene is TRBJ2-7, the V gene TRBV5-6; 7 bases are a match to TRBD2. J was trimmed by 3 bases and V by 4 bases; bases with no gene match: 13. From germline, CDR1 is SGHDT and CDR2 YYEEEE. The CDR3 consists of 16 residues. The CDR3 protein is CASSRELAMESYEQYF. DNA of the CDR3: TGTGCCAGCAGCCGGGAACTAGCGATGGAAAGCTACGAGCAGTACTTC.

The gene calls are TRBV7-3 and TRBJ2-6; 12 bases are shared with TRBD2. The CDR3 is 22 amino acids. Germline assignment: CDR1 SGHTA and CDR2 FQGTGA. The ends lost 4 bases at V and 1 base at J; junction bases unmatched: 17. The CDR3 bases are TGTGCCAGCAGCTCCGGACTAGCGGGGTCTACATGGGTTTCGTCTGGGGCCAACGTCCTGACTTTC. It specifies CASSSGLAGSTWVSSGANVLTF.

J is TRBJ1-2 and V is TRBV28; 7 nucleotides match TRBD1. The CDR3 loop spans 14 amino acids. Germline V CDR1 and CDR2: MDHEN, SYDVKM. With V trimmed by 1 base and J by 7 bases, 6 bases remained unmatched. CDR3 in amino acids: CASSLLYRGGGYTF. CDR3 nucleotide sequence: TGTGCCAGCAGTTTATTGTACAGGGGAGGTGGCTACACCTTC.